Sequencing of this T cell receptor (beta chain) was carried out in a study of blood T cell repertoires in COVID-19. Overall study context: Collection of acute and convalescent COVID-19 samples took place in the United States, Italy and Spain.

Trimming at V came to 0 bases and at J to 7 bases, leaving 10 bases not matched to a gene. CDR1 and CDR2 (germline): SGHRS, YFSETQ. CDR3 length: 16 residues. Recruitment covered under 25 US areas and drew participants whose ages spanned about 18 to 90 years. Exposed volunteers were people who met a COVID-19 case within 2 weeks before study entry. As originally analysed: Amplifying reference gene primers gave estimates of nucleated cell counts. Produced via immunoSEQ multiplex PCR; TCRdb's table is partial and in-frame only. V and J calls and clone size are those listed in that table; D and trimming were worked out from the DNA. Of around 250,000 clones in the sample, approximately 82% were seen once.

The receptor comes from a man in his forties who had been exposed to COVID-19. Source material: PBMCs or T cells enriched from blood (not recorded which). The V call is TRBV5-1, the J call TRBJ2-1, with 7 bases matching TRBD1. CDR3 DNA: TGCGCCAGCAGCTTGGCTAGGGGGCAACTTAGGAATGAGCAGTTCTTC. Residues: CASSLARGQLRNEQFF.